This T cell receptor beta chain was sequenced during a study of blood T cell repertoires in COVID-19. Study at large: Sites in the United States, Italy and Spain provided acute and convalescent COVID-19 samples.

CDR1 is MDHEN and CDR2 is SYDVKM in the germline V gene. The CDR3 loop spans 14 amino acids. The V end lost 4 bases, the J end lost 0 bases, and 7 bases lay between the germline ends. The protocol was immunoSEQ multiplex PCR, while the TCRdb copy is restricted to in-frame clones and leaves out a portion. The sample has hundreds of thousands of clones, approximately 90% seen once; the top ten hold just over 0.85%. Clinical histories supplied by participants themselves formed the basis of cohort assignment. The receptor comes from a man aged 45-65 years who had been exposed to COVID-19. The chain joins TRBV28 to TRBJ1-5; unclear D gene. The sample consisted of PBMCs or T cells enriched from blood (not recorded which). For the CDR3, the DNA is TGTGCCAGCAGTTCATGGGCTAGCAATCAGCCCCAGCATTTT. As protein: CASSSWASNQPQHF. Full variable domain (rest looked up from reference TRBV28 and TRBJ1-5): DVKVTQSSRYLVKRTGEKVFLECVQDMDHENMFWYRQDPGLGLRLIYFSYDVKMKEKGDIPEGYSVSREKKERFSLILESASTNQTSMYLCASSSWASNQPQHFGDGTRLSIL.